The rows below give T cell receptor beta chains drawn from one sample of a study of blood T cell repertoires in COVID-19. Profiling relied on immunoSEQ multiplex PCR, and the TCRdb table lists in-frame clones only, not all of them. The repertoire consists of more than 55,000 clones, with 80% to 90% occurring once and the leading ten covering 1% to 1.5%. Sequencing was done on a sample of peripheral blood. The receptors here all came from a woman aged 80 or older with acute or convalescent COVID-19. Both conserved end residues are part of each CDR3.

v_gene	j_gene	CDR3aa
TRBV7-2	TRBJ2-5	CASSLVGAGGAREETQYF
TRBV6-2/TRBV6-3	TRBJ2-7	CASSSYTYEQYF
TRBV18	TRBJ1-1	CASSPDPGEAFF
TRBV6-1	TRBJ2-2	CASSEAVGRTGELFF
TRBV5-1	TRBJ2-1	CASSTGQIDNEQFF
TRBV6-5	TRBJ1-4	CASRSPGLNEKLFF
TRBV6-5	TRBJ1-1	CASKSPGQLNTEAFF
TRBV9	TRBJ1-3	CASSDAGGAGNTIYF
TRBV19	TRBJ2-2	CASSIGGKRGTGELFF
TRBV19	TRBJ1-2	CASSIRGGDGYTF
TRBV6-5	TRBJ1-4	CASRGTGRNEKLFF
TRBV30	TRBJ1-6	CAWNSAGDSPLHF
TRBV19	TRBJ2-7	CASRGRGIYEQYF
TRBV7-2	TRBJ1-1	CASSPPGNTEAFF
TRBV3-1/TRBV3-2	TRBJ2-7	CASSRRLATVDEQYF
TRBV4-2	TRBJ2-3	CATRAGATDTQYF
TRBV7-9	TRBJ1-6	CASSVAGTGTNSPLHF
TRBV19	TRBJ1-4	CASNPQPHNEKLFF
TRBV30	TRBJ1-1	CAWSALRNTEAFF
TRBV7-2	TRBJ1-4	CASSLEGRVGEKLFF
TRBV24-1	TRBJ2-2	CATSDLQGNTGELFF
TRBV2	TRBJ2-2	CASSRLAGTGELFF
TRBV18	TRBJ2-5	CASSPNLPGTSGGRETQYF
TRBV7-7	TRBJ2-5	CASSLALTSQETQYF
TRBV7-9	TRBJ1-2	CASSLVSYGYTF
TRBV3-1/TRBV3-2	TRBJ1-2	CASSPTGGWDGYTF
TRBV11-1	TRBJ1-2	CASSAAGGYGYTF
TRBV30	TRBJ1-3	CAWSLRTGGNTIYF
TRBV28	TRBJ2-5	CASSLVGSLTEETQYF
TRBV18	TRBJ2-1	CASSPLGLAGVNEQFF
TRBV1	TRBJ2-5	CTSSQALASGDQETQYF
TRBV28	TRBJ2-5	CASSLTSGYQETQYF
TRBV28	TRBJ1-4	CASSFLQGADEKLFF
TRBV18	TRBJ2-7	CASSQGQDPSYEQYF
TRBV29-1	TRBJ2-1	CSAQKLGSGEQFF
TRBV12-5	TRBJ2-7	CASGLGQGAYEQYF
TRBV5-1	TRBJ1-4	CASSRGLATNEKLFF
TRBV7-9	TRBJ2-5	CASSFNSRDGTQYF
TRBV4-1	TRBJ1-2	CASSPRAGSADGYTF
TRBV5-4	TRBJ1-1	CASSRSGTPVIEAFF
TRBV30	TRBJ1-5	CAWSATRIQNQPQHF
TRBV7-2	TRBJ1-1	CASSLGGDTEAFF
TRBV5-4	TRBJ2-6	CASSLTGSSGANVLTF